This paragraph covers one T cell receptor beta chain sequence. The data belong to a study of T-cell memory formation after mild COVID-19. CDR3 length: 14 amino acids. Trimming removed 4 bases from V and 5 bases from J, with 13 bases in between. MiXCR, run by TCRdb on the 5' RACE reads, gives a single entry per CDR3 protein. The table lists 350,000 to 500,000 distinct CDR3 sequences, approximately 19% of them singletons. The rearrangement links TRBV12-3 or TRBV12-4 to TRBJ2-3; tentatively, D is TRBD1 (5 bases). The source of this sequence is a young man who had mild COVID-19 (a few samples of this study predate the infection). Cell type and time point are not known. Source material: PBMCs or a T cell subset sorted from them (not recorded which). CDR3 nucleotide sequence: TGTGCCAGCAGTTCCCAGGGAATTGAAGATACGCAGTATTTT. Translating it yields CASSSQGIEDTQYF.